The text below deals with one TCR beta chain. This entry comes from a study of Graves' ophthalmopathy and Graves' hyperthyroidism. TCR beta CDR3 amplification used RNA transcripts. The library came from an HTBI-primed first-round RT-PCR and a second-round multiplex PCR. From the multiplex PCR reads, TCRdb called clonotypes with MiXCR, one entry per CDR3 protein. Among approximately 160,000 distinct CDR3 sequences listed, about two fifths were seen once. This CDR3 comprises 14 residues. Germline CDR1 and CDR2: MNHEY and SVGAGI. Trimming cost V 4 bases and J 5 bases; bases outside gene matches: 4. The receptor comes from a man aged 25-40 years with Graves' ophthalmopathy. Sequencing was performed on peripheral blood. V and J are TRBV6-5 and TRBJ2-7, with TRBD1 matching over 11 bases. This CDR3 reads CASSLGQGAHEQYF. CDR3 DNA sequence: TGTGCCAGCAGTTTAGGACAGGGGGCCCACGAGCAGTACTTC.